The 15 T cell receptor beta chains listed next were all sequenced from one sample in a study of cytomegalovirus exposure and HLA in healthy donors. Use of 60 Vbeta and 13 Jbeta primers characterized the PCR. The repertoire was sequenced with immunoSEQ multiplex PCR; TCRdb's copy has only in-frame clones and lacks some. The table for this sample gives approximately 110,000 clones. Sequenced sample: PBMCs. These receptors all come from a man aged 40-49 years in good health and CMV-seronegative.

The chain employs TRBV2 and TRBJ2-1; TRBD2 matches 12 bases. This CDR3 spans 14 amino acids. V trimming: 9 bases; J trimming: 10 bases; junction bases outside the gene matches: 10. Germline V gene data show CDR1 as SNHLY and CDR2 as FYNNEI. CDR3 sequence (DNA): TGTGCCAGTCTGCGACTAGCGGGAGCGGAGGAGCAGTTCTTC. Its translation is CASLRLAGAEEQFF.

For this clone: One end of the junction does not line up with germline, which may come from a read error. The rearrangement links TRBV18 to TRBJ2-2; 7 bases align to TRBD1. Germline-derived CDR1 and CDR2 are KGHSH and LQKENI. There are 16 residues in the CDR3. The CDR3 sequence: CASSSPGTDQGRELFF. CDR3 sequence (DNA): TGTGCCAGCTCATCACCCGGGACAGACCAGGGTCGGGAGCTGTTTTTT.

The V call is TRBV27, the J call TRBJ2-7; 9 bases map to TRBD2. Losses at the gene ends were 6 bases for V and 6 bases for J; bases not matched to a gene: 12. The V gene's germline CDR1 is MNHEY and CDR2 SMNVEV (reference sequence). The CDR3 spans 15 residues. The CDR3 loop is CASRPIPGLASEQYF. The CDR3 bases are TGTGCCAGCAGGCCTATCCCGGGACTAGCTTCCGAGCAGTACTTC.

V gene TRBV28 combines with J gene TRBJ1-5, with TRBD1 matching over 7 bases. CDR3 length equals 16 residues. CDR1 MDHEN and CDR2 SYDVKM come from the germline V gene. V shed 3 bases, J shed 4 bases, and the junction held 9 bases outside the gene matches. The CDR3: CASSLGGAGGNQPQHF. In nucleotides, the CDR3 is TGTGCCAGCAGTTTGGGTGGGGCAGGGGGAAATCAGCCCCAGCATTTT.

The V call is TRBV5-1, the J call TRBJ1-4; D is unclear. The CDR3 length is 14 residues. CDR1 SGHRS and CDR2 YFSETQ come from the germline V gene. Trimming took 5 bases from V and 7 from J, leaving 15 bases between them. CDR3 protein: CASRVGGIGEKLFF. DNA for the CDR3: TGCGCCAGCAGGGTTGGAGGTATTGGTGAAAAACTGTTTTTT.

The gene calls are TRBV27 and TRBJ2-7; possible D gene TRBD2, 6 bases. CDR3 length: 16 amino acids. V dropped 0 bases and J dropped 2 bases, with 14 bases sitting between them. Germline CDR1 reads MNHEY; CDR2 reads SMNVEV (reference sequence). The CDR3 coding sequence is TGTGCCAGCAGTTTATCGATAGCGGTTCCTACCTACGAGCAGTACTTC. This encodes CASSLSIAVPTYEQYF.

This chain connects TRBV7-8 to TRBJ1-5; D uncertain. Germline loops: CDR1 SGHVS, CDR2 FQNEAQ. Trimming removed 5 bases at V and 9 bases at J, with 11 bases between. The CDR3 contains 12 residues. CDR3 in amino acids: CASSLYPGPQHF. DNA of the CDR3: TGTGCCAGCAGCCTCTATCCGGGGCCCCAGCATTTT.

The J gene is TRBJ2-1, the V gene TRBV6-5, with 8 bases fitting TRBD2. The CDR3 runs 13 residues. Per germline, CDR1 MNHEY and CDR2 SVGAGI. V gave up 5 bases and J gave up 6 bases; unmatched junction bases: 3. The CDR3 region has the DNA TGTGCCAGCAGTGGAACTAGCGGCAATGAGCAGTTCTTC. Translated: CASSGTSGNEQFF.

The chain has TRBV2 and TRBJ1-4; tentatively, D is TRBD1 (5 bases). Germline CDR1 SNHLY, CDR2 FYNNEI. The V gene lost 6 bases and the J gene lost 0 bases, with 20 bases spanning the gap. The CDR3 is made up of 18 amino acids. The chain's CDR3 is CASRVPAEQVTTNEKLFF. The CDR3 DNA reads as TGTGCCAGCAGGGTCCCCGCAGAACAGGTTACAACTAATGAAAAACTGTTTTTT.

The V and J genes are TRBV6-1 and TRBJ1-1; weak D call: TRBD1 (6 bases). CDR1 is MNHNS and CDR2 is SASEGT in the germline V gene. CDR3 length: 15 residues. The V and J ends lost 2 bases and 1 base respectively, with 11 bases between them. In nucleotides, the CDR3 is TGTGCCAGCAGTGAATGGCGGGGGCCGAACACTGAAGCTTTCTTT. This gives the protein CASSEWRGPNTEAFF.

The V call is TRBV19, the J call TRBJ2-7; TRBD2 matches 13 bases. The trim removed 8 bases at V and 4 bases at J, leaving 8 bases unmatched. Germline V gene lookup returns CDR1 LNHDA and CDR2 SQIVND (reference sequence). This CDR3 spans 15 amino acids. CDR3 DNA sequence: TGTGCCAGTTCCGGACTAGCGGGAGCCGGTTACGAGCAGTACTTC. It is translated as CASSGLAGAGYEQYF.

The chain couples TRBV7-9 to TRBJ2-7; a weak D match, TRBD1 (5 bases). The CDR3 runs to 14 residues. V lost 5 bases to trimming and J lost 1 base, with 12 bases between them. Germline values: CDR1 SEHNR, CDR2 FQNEAQ (reference sequence). Here the CDR3 DNA reads TGTGCCAGCAGCACCCGACAGCTATCCTACGAGCAGTACTTC. Amino acid sequence: CASSTRQLSYEQYF.

The chain combines TRBV19 with TRBJ1-4; TRBD1 aligns across 7 bases. The V segment lost 7 bases and the J segment 5 bases; nucleotides outside the gene matches: 16. The CDR3 contains 17 residues. Germline V gene data show CDR1 as LNHDA and CDR2 as SQIVND (reference sequence). CDR3 sequence: CASTMGQPQRMNEKLFF. Here the CDR3 DNA reads TGTGCCAGTACCATGGGACAGCCCCAGCGGATGAATGAAAAACTGTTTTTT.

The J gene is TRBJ2-4, the V gene TRBV11-3; D ambiguous. This CDR3 is 13 amino acids long. Trimming stripped 5 bases from V and 6 bases from J, with 11 bases between. The germline V gene has CDR1 SGHNT and CDR2 YENEEA. The CDR3 loop reads CASSPNAGNIQYF. The CDR3, as DNA: TGTGCCAGCAGCCCGAATGCCGGAAACATTCAGTACTTC.

The rearrangement joins TRBV2 to TRBJ2-7; tentative D call: TRBD1 (5 bases). V was shortened by 3 bases and J by 4 bases, with 7 bases between the two germline ends. Germline V CDR1 and CDR2: SNHLY, FYNNEI. This CDR3 has 12 amino acids. Here the CDR3 DNA reads TGTGCCAGCAGTGATCACAGGTACGAGCAGTACTTC. It specifies CASSDHRYEQYF.